Given below is one T cell receptor beta chain in context. This sample is part of a study of control samples from healthy donors and cancer patients. Some clones are missing from TCRdb's copy, which holds only in-frame ones; the method was immunoSEQ multiplex PCR. In the table there are about 110,000 clones, about nine tenths of which are singletons. The CDR3 sequence is 16 residues long. Germline V gene lookup returns CDR1 LGHNT and CDR2 FRNRAP. V was clipped by 0 bases and J by 6 bases, with 15 bases between them. The sample consisted of blood. The J gene is TRBJ1-5, the V gene TRBV12-5, with D possibly matching TRBD1 (5 bases). This TCR was sampled from a human donor in good health. The donor label of this sample is uncertain. In nucleotides, the CDR3 is TGTGCTAGTGGTTTGGTACTGGGGGTTCAGGGTCAGCCCCAGCATTTT. Translated, it gives CASGLVLGVQGQPQHF.